Presented here are 22 T cell receptor beta chains from one specimen sequenced in a study of blood T cell repertoires in COVID-19. The assay was immunoSEQ multiplex PCR, and TCRdb's table has in-frame clones only and misses some. Among some 190,000 clones listed, 80% to 90% were seen once. What was sequenced was peripheral blood. The receptor set was obtained from a woman aged 70-85 years with active or convalescent COVID-19.

This sequence joins TRBV28 and TRBJ1-4; 9 bases match TRBD1. J gave up 0 bases and V 6 bases, and 2 bases lay outside the gene matches. Germline V CDR1 and CDR2: MDHEN, SYDVKM. This CDR3 has 15 residues. The CDR3 spells CASRGQGATNEKLFF. The DNA for the CDR3 is TGTGCCAGCAGGGGACAGGGCGCAACTAATGAAAAACTGTTTTTT.

The chain couples TRBV7-3 to TRBJ2-7; a weak D match, TRBD2 (6 bases). The germline V gene encodes CDR1 SGHTA and CDR2 FQGTGA. Trimming shortened V by 2 bases and J by 0 bases, and 11 bases separated the two germline ends. The CDR3 sequence is 15 residues long. The CDR3 nucleotides read TGTGCCAGCAGCTTATATTCCGGGAGCTCCTACGAGCAGTACTTC. This encodes CASSLYSGSSYEQYF.

The rearrangement joins TRBV6-6 to TRBJ2-3, with 8 bases matching TRBD2. Germline-derived CDR1 and CDR2 are MNHNY and SVGAGI (reference sequence). The V and J ends lost 5 bases and 2 bases, in that order; junction bases with no gene match: 9. This CDR3 is 16 amino acids long. DNA for the CDR3: TGTGCCAGCAGTCGAGCGGGAGTGGGAGCCACAGATACGCAGTATTTT. Its translation: CASSRAGVGATDTQYF.

This rearrangement joins TRBV6-1 to TRBJ2-3, with no clear D. CDR1 is MNHNS, CDR2 SASEGT, per germline. V was shortened by 2 bases and J by 4 bases, with 7 bases between the two germline ends. The CDR3 has 13 residues. In DNA form, the CDR3 reads TGTGCCAGCAGTGAAATCTCCCCAGATACGCAGTATTTT. This sequence encodes CASSEISPDTQYF.

The V call is TRBV4-1, the J call TRBJ2-1, with TRBD2 matching 8 bases. This CDR3 region has 15 residues. The junction had 5 bases not matched to a gene; V was cut back by 1 base and J by 6 bases. Germline-derived CDR1 and CDR2 are MGHRA and YSYEKL. CDR3 amino acids: CASSQGAGVFNEQFF. The CDR3 DNA reads as TGCGCCAGCAGCCAAGGAGCGGGGGTCTTCAATGAGCAGTTCTTC.

The chain employs TRBV3-1 (or the pseudogene TRBV3-2) and TRBJ1-1; D gene uncertain. The V gene's germline CDR1 is LGHDT and CDR2 YNNKEL (reference sequence). V was pared by 0 bases and J by 6 bases, with 17 bases between. There are 16 residues in the CDR3. CDR3 DNA sequence: TGTGCCAGCAGCCAAGATAAAGGCCGCGTAGCTGCTGAAGCTTTCTTT. It codes for CASSQDKGRVAAEAFF.

The chain links TRBV9 to TRBJ2-3; TRBD1 aligns across 7 bases. Looked up from germline, CDR1 is SGDLS and CDR2 is YYNGEE. Trimming cost V 6 bases and J 5 bases; bases outside gene matches: 9. The CDR3 extends over 14 amino acids. CDR3 sequence reads: CASNRAGGGDTQYF. The CDR3 nucleotides are TGTGCCAGCAATCGGGCAGGGGGTGGAGATACGCAGTATTTT. Combining the CDR3 with reference TRBV9 and TRBJ2-3 gives the whole variable domain DSGVTQTPKHLITATGQRVTLRCSPRSGDLSVYWYQQSLDQGLQFLIQYYNGEERAKGNILERFSAQQFPDLHSELNLSSLELGDSALYFCASNRAGGGDTQYFGPGTRLTVL.

The gene calls are TRBV6-2 or TRBV6-3 and TRBJ1-2; perhaps TRBD1 as D (6 bases). This CDR3 has 15 amino acids. V lost 0 bases and J lost 4, with 12 bases in between. Germline V gene lookup returns CDR1 MNHEY and CDR2 SVGEGT. CDR3 region: CASSYSRQVSYGYTF. The DNA of the CDR3 is TGTGCCAGCAGTTACTCGAGACAGGTCAGCTATGGCTACACCTTC.

This chain uses TRBV6-2 or TRBV6-3 with TRBJ2-7; 9 nucleotides match TRBD2. The CDR3 has 15 amino acids. V was clipped by 6 bases and J by 0 bases; unmatched bases: 6. The germline CDR1 and CDR2 sequences are MNHEY and SVGEGT. The CDR3 reads CASRPPTSGSYEQYF. CDR3 DNA: TGTGCCAGCAGACCTCCGACTAGCGGCTCCTACGAGCAGTACTTC.

This chain links TRBV30 with TRBJ1-5, with a weak D call TRBD1 (6 bases). Trimming left V 0 bases short and J 2 bases short, with 11 bases between. The V gene's germline CDR1 is GTSNPN and CDR2 SVGIG (reference sequence). The CDR3 covers 15 residues. The DNA of the CDR3 is TGTGCCTGGAGTGTAGGGGGTACAGGCAATCAGCCCCAGCATTTT. This gives the protein CAWSVGGTGNQPQHF.

The chain combines TRBV15 with TRBJ2-7; a possible D gene is TRBD2 (6 bases). Germline V gene data show CDR1 as LNHNV and CDR2 as YYDKDF (reference sequence). This CDR3 region has 13 residues. The germline V and J ends were trimmed by 3 bases and 2 bases, with 8 bases remaining between them. The CDR3 DNA follows: TGTGCCACCAGCAGGGGGGGTACCTACGAGCAGTACTTC. It codes for CATSRGGTYEQYF. The whole variable domain, remainder taken from reference TRBV15 and TRBJ2-7, is DAMVIQNPRYQVTQFGKPVTLSCSQTLNHNVMYWYQQKSSQAPKLLFHYYDKDFNNEADTPDNFQSRRPNTSFCFLDIRSPGLGDTAMYLCATSRGGTYEQYFGPGTRLTVT.

V and J are TRBV7-9 and TRBJ1-2; D possibly corresponds to TRBD1 (5 bases). The CDR3 loop spans 15 amino acids. Trimming pared 1 base from V and 5 bases from J, leaving 14 bases between. CDR1 is SEHNR and CDR2 is FQNEAQ in the germline V gene (reference sequence). Here the CDR3 DNA reads TGTGCCAGCAGCTTAGGCGGGGCGGCCGGTTATGGCTACACCTTC. Residues: CASSLGGAAGYGYTF.

The DNA of the CDR3 is TGTGCCAGCAGTTTCAGACAGAACTACGAGCAGTACTTC. It is translated as CASSFRQNYEQYF. The J gene is TRBJ2-7, the V gene TRBV27; perhaps TRBD1 as D (5 bases). This CDR3 contains 13 residues. The V and J ends lost 3 bases and 3 bases respectively, with 9 bases between them. Germline loops: CDR1 MNHEY, CDR2 SMNVEV (reference sequence).

The J gene is TRBJ2-7, the V gene TRBV5-1, with 7 bases matching TRBD2. Germline values: CDR1 SGHRS, CDR2 YFSETQ. The CDR3 totals 14 residues. Losses at the gene ends were 0 bases for V and 3 bases for J; bases not matched to a gene: 3. The CDR3 sequence: CASSLAGGNYEQYF. The CDR3 bases are TGCGCCAGCAGCTTGGCGGGAGGCAACTACGAGCAGTACTTC. The variable domain in full, completed from reference TRBV5-1 and TRBJ2-7, reads KAGVTQTPRYLIKTRGQQVTLSCSPISGHRSVSWYQQTPGQGLQFLFEYFSETQRNKGNFPGRFSGRQFSNSRSEMNVSTLELGDSALYLCASSLAGGNYEQYFGPGTRLTVT.

The chain uses TRBV10-2 and TRBJ2-5; 10 bases are shared with TRBD1. The CDR3 covers 14 residues. V shed 10 bases and J 5 bases; nucleotides not matched to a gene: 10. CDR1 is WSHSY and CDR2 is SAAADI in the germline V gene. CDR3 in DNA: TGCGCCACGTCCTGGGACAGGGGATGGGAGACCCAGTACTTC. Translating gives CATSWDRGWETQYF.

The chain recombines TRBV28 with TRBJ2-1; TRBD1 matches 7 bases. This CDR3 region has 13 residues. CDR1 MDHEN and CDR2 SYDVKM come from the germline V gene. J gave up 4 bases and V 7 bases, and 4 bases lay outside the gene matches. The CDR3 reads CASNRGSYNEQFF. In nucleotides, the CDR3 is TGTGCCAGCAACAGGGGTTCTTACAATGAGCAGTTCTTC. The full variable domain, with the rest looked up from reference TRBV28 and TRBJ2-1, is DVKVTQSSRYLVKRTGEKVFLECVQDMDHENMFWYRQDPGLGLRLIYFSYDVKMKEKGDIPEGYSVSREKKERFSLILESASTNQTSMYLCASNRGSYNEQFFGPGTRLTVL.

This clone has a single count. The rearrangement links TRBV5-1 to TRBJ1-3; D is undetermined. CDR3 length: 15 amino acids. CDR1 and CDR2 from the germline V gene are SGHRS and YFSETQ. The ends were cut back, 1 base at V and 0 bases at J, with 8 bases in the middle. CDR3: CASSLTFLSGNTIYF. CDR3 in DNA: TGCGCCAGCAGCTTGACATTCCTCTCTGGAAACACCATATATTTT.

The V and J genes are TRBV9 and TRBJ2-3; 12 positions agree with TRBD1. CDR1 is SGDLS, CDR2 YYNGEE, per germline. There are 16 residues in the CDR3. Trimming took 3 bases from V and 4 from J; bases not matched to a gene: 6. The DNA of the CDR3 is TGTGCCAGCAGCGGCGGGACAGGGGGCTCCGCAGATACGCAGTATTTT. This codes for CASSGGTGGSADTQYF.

The rearrangement uses TRBV27 and TRBJ1-5, with D uncertain. With 5 bases removed from V and 7 bases from J, the gap between germline ends came to 18 bases. This CDR3 spans 15 amino acids. The germline V gene has CDR1 MNHEY and CDR2 SMNVEV (reference sequence). CDR3 DNA sequence: TGTGCCAGCAGTCTACTCCCTCCTAACCCCCAGCCCCAGCATTTT. The encoded protein is CASSLLPPNPQPQHF.

J is TRBJ2-7 and V is TRBV5-1; 9 bases map to TRBD1. The CDR3 has 16 residues. Germline CDR1 and CDR2: SGHRS and YFSETQ. Trimming at V came to 0 bases and at J to 5 bases, leaving 9 bases not matched to a gene. The CDR3 nucleotides read TGCGCCAGCAGCTTGGGTTTAGGGACAGGGATCAACGAGCAGTACTTC. It translates to CASSLGLGTGINEQYF.

In its sample, this clone was seen once. V is TRBV6-5 and J is TRBJ2-7; TRBD2 matches at 7 bases. J lost 0 bases, V lost 6 bases, and 5 bases had no gene match. The CDR3 loop spans 14 amino acids. CDR1 is MNHEY, CDR2 SVGAGI, per germline. CDR3 sequence reads: CASRLGGSSYEQYF. CDR3 nucleotides: TGTGCCAGCAGGCTCGGCGGGAGCTCCTACGAGCAGTACTTC.

The gene calls are TRBV24-1 and TRBJ2-3; D not certain. CDR1 and CDR2 (germline): KGHDR, SFDVKD. This CDR3 spans 12 amino acids. The V and J ends lost 7 bases and 4 bases respectively, with 8 bases between them. The CDR3 here is CATSTIADTQYF. Written as DNA, the CDR3 is TGTGCCACCAGCACGATAGCAGATACGCAGTATTTT.